The T cell receptor beta chain described here comes from a study of hypomethylating agent response in myelodysplastic syndrome. Germline V lookup: CDR1 LNHDA, CDR2 SQIVND (reference sequence). This CDR3 comprises 16 residues. Trimming stripped 4 bases from V and 3 bases from J, with 15 bases between. At survey resolution, roughly 400 ng of DNA per sample was split into two 200 ng replicates. Produced via immunoSEQ multiplex PCR; TCRdb's table is partial and in-frame only. The repertoire includes roughly 6,000 clones, about 80% of them detected once, and 9.5% to 10% sits in the top ten. The J gene is TRBJ1-4, the V gene TRBV19, with no clear D. This receptor was taken from a human donor with myelodysplastic syndrome. This specimen consisted of bone marrow, obtained before or after starting hypomethylating agent treatment for myelodysplastic syndrome (not recorded which). This chain's CDR3 is CASSTDVLTSNEKLFF. The CDR3 bases are TGTGCCAGTAGTACAGACGTACTGACTTCTAATGAAAAACTGTTTTTT.